These 27 T cell receptor beta chains were sequenced from one sample in a study of T cell responses to AZD1222 COVID-19 vaccine (dated by TCRdb to the early 2020s). The library relied on the immunoSEQ multiplex PCR assay. The table comes from immuneACCESS by way of TCRdb, which keeps in-frame sequences with V and J called. Part of the clones is missing from these tables; in studies checked, under half for an unresolved V gene and the rest for unknown reasons. Present in this sample are around 95,000 clones, approximately 90% of which were seen just once. The top ten clonotypes cover roughly 15% of the sample. Sample time point, as interpreted from the label and publication: baseline before first vaccination. The material was peripheral blood, obtained on day 0 of AZD1222 vaccination. The receptor source for this set is an adult in good health.

This clone was picked up one time. The chain employs TRBV19 and TRBJ1-1; D is ambiguous. The CDR3 extends over 14 amino acids. Germline lookup yields CDR1 LNHDA and CDR2 SQIVND (reference sequence). The V gene lost 1 base and the J gene lost 3 bases, with 9 bases spanning the gap. For the CDR3, the DNA is TGTGCCAGTAGTATAGCCCTATTGGACACTGAAGCTTTCTTT. Protein: CASSIALLDTEAFF.

The rearrangement links TRBV19 to TRBJ1-2, with D hard to call. The CDR3 is 13 residues long. Germline assignment: CDR1 LNHDA and CDR2 SQIVND (reference sequence). V lost 3 bases and J 7 bases, leaving 12 bases between the germline ends. The CDR3 DNA sequence: TGTGCCAGTAGTATGGAGGGTCAGAGTGGCTACACCTTC. Protein: CASSMEGQSGYTF.

The V and J genes are TRBV5-4 and TRBJ2-2; 9 positions agree with TRBD2. The CDR3 runs 17 residues. Germline-derived CDR1 and CDR2 are SGHNT and YYREEE (reference sequence). V was clipped by 0 bases and J by 4 bases; unmatched bases: 7. CDR3 region: CASSLGVAGESTGELFF. Here the CDR3 DNA reads TGTGCCAGCAGCTTGGGAGTAGCGGGGGAGAGCACCGGGGAGCTGTTTTTT.

The rearrangement links TRBV10-3 to TRBJ2-5; D call uncertain. The CDR3 is 12 amino acids. From germline, CDR1 is ENHRY and CDR2 SYGVKD. V lost 0 bases and J lost 5, with 4 bases in between. The DNA of the CDR3 is TGTGCCATCAGTGAGTCAATGGAGACCCAGTACTTC. Translating gives CAISESMETQYF.

The CDR3 here is CAIGAVQETQYF. In DNA form, the CDR3 reads TGTGCCATCGGGGCAGTGCAAGAGACCCAGTACTTC. V gene TRBV10-3 combines with J gene TRBJ2-5; D may be TRBD1 (5 bases). Germline-derived CDR1 and CDR2 are ENHRY and SYGVKD. The CDR3 spans 12 residues. V was cut by 8 bases and J by 2 bases, with 9 bases left in between.

This clone appeared a single time. The V call is TRBV7-2, the J call TRBJ1-2; D not resolved. CDR1 and CDR2 from the germline V gene are SGHTA and FQGNSA. The CDR3 totals 14 residues. V was trimmed by 5 bases and J by 4 bases, leaving 14 bases between them. The DNA for the CDR3 is TGTGCCAGCAGCCAAAGTTCAGGTTTCTATGGCTACACCTTC. It yields the protein CASSQSSGFYGYTF.

The chain uses TRBV19 and TRBJ1-1; 8 nucleotides align to TRBD1. The CDR3 is 12 residues long. CDR1 and CDR2 from the germline V gene are LNHDA and SQIVND (reference sequence). V lost 7 bases, J lost 7 bases, and 5 bases stayed unmatched. Here the CDR3 reads CASMRRGLEAFF. CDR3 bases: TGTGCCAGTATGCGCAGGGGGCTTGAAGCTTTCTTT. Full variable domain (outside the CDR3, taken from reference TRBV19 and TRBJ1-1): DGGITQSPKYLFRKEGQNVTLSCEQNLNHDAMYWYRQDPGQGLRLIYYSQIVNDFQKGDIAEGYSVSREKKESFPLTVTSAQKNPTAFYLCASMRRGLEAFFGQGTRLTVV.

CDR3 bases: TGTGCCAGCGCCGACAGGGGAGTATCCGAGCAGTACTTC. Its translation: CASADRGVSEQYF. V usage is TRBV27 and J usage is TRBJ2-7, with 8 bases identical to TRBD1. The CDR3 runs 13 residues. The V and J ends lost 8 bases and 6 bases, in that order; junction bases with no gene match: 9. The germline V gene encodes CDR1 MNHEY and CDR2 SMNVEV (reference sequence).

The J gene is TRBJ2-2, the V gene TRBV3-1 (or the pseudogene TRBV3-2); weak D call: TRBD2 (5 bases). This CDR3 region has 15 residues. V was clipped by 1 base and J by 1 base, with 7 bases between them. From germline, CDR1 is LGHDT and CDR2 YNNKEL (reference sequence). In nucleotides, the CDR3 is TGTGCCAGCAGCCAAGTTGGAGGGAACACCGGGGAGCTGTTTTTT. Encoded protein: CASSQVGGNTGELFF.

The gene calls are TRBV19 and TRBJ2-7; D is perhaps TRBD1 or TRBD2 (5 bases each). Deletions cut 5 bases from V and 5 bases from J, with 13 bases between. The CDR3 contains 13 residues. Germline V lookup: CDR1 LNHDA, CDR2 SQIVND (reference sequence). The CDR3 protein is CASSPGAQDEQYF. Written as DNA, the CDR3 is TGTGCCAGTAGTCCCGGGGCCCAGGACGAGCAGTACTTC.

The V and J genes are TRBV5-1 and TRBJ2-3, with 11 bases matching TRBD2. Germline V CDR1 and CDR2: SGHRS, YFSETQ. The CDR3 runs 15 residues. V was clipped by 4 bases and J by 6 bases; unmatched bases: 7. In DNA, the CDR3 is TGCGCCAGCAGCCGTACTAGCGGGGGAAGGGATACGCAGTATTTT. Residues: CASSRTSGGRDTQYF.

The chain uses TRBV6-5 and TRBJ2-7, with 7 nucleotides matching TRBD1. From germline, CDR1 is MNHEY and CDR2 SVGAGI. V shed 7 bases, J shed 2 bases, and the junction held 5 bases outside the gene matches. This CDR3 has 13 amino acids. The CDR3 nucleotides read TGTGCCAGCATCCGGACAGGTCCCTACGAGCAGTACTTC. As protein: CASIRTGPYEQYF.

V and J are TRBV29-1 and TRBJ1-1; tentative D call: TRBD1 (6 bases). The CDR3 runs 13 residues. V shed 1 base and J shed 9 bases, with 15 bases lying between them. Per the germline V gene, CDR1 is SQVTM and CDR2 is ANQGSEA. The CDR3 here is CSVEVGTGSKAFF. In DNA, the CDR3 is TGCAGCGTTGAAGTTGGAACAGGGAGCAAAGCTTTCTTT.

This chain joins TRBV27 and TRBJ2-7; 7 nucleotides align to TRBD2. With 8 bases clipped from V and 2 bases from J, the junction kept 12 bases outside the gene matches. The germline V gene encodes CDR1 MNHEY and CDR2 SMNVEV (reference sequence). CDR3 length: 15 amino acids. This CDR3 reads CASPTGTSVTYEQYF. CDR3 DNA: TGTGCCAGCCCTACCGGCACTAGCGTGACCTACGAGCAGTACTTC.

The rearrangement joins TRBV7-9 to TRBJ1-4; tentatively, D is TRBD1 (6 bases). CDR1 and CDR2 (germline): SEHNR, FQNEAQ (reference sequence). The CDR3 has 12 residues. The V and J ends lost 0 bases and 13 bases respectively, with 9 bases between them. Here the CDR3 reads CASSLAQGGLFF. DNA for the CDR3: TGTGCCAGCAGCTTAGCCCAAGGGGGACTGTTTTTT.

The chain is built from TRBV2 and TRBJ1-3, with a possible D match to TRBD1 (6 bases). Germline CDR1 is SNHLY and CDR2 is FYNNEI. V was cut by 4 bases and J by 0 bases, with 22 bases left in between. The CDR3 covers 19 residues. CDR3 sequence (DNA): TGTGCCAGCAGTGTTACTGAGATATTACAGGGAACCTCTGGAAACACCATATATTTT. Amino acids: CASSVTEILQGTSGNTIYF.

V is TRBV6-1 and J is TRBJ2-7, with D tentatively TRBD2 (6 bases). CDR1 and CDR2 from the germline V gene are MNHNS and SASEGT. V lost 3 bases to trimming and J lost 2 bases, with 11 bases between them. The CDR3 has 14 amino acids. The CDR3, as DNA: TGTGCCAGCAGTGAGGAGGGGCGTCCCTACGAGCAGTACTTC. Amino acid sequence: CASSEEGRPYEQYF.

The chain joins TRBV7-8 to TRBJ1-4; tentative D call: TRBD1 (5 bases). Trimming took 0 bases from V and 8 from J, leaving 16 bases between them. Looked up from germline, CDR1 is SGHVS and CDR2 is FQNEAQ. The CDR3 loop spans 16 amino acids. The CDR3 region is CASSLAGGLIGEKLFF. In nucleotides, the CDR3 is TGTGCCAGCAGCTTAGCGGGGGGACTGATTGGAGAAAAACTGTTTTTT.

The chain uses TRBV6-1 and TRBJ1-6; no clear D. The CDR3 is 15 residues long. The V end was cut by 2 bases, the J end by 6 bases, with 11 bases between. Germline V gene lookup returns CDR1 MNHNS and CDR2 SASEGT. Written as DNA, the CDR3 is TGTGCCAGCAGTGAATCAAAGACCTTTAATTCACCCCTCCACTTT. Its protein is CASSESKTFNSPLHF.

The chain joins TRBV6-2 or TRBV6-3 to TRBJ1-2, with 7 nucleotides matching TRBD1. The germline V gene has CDR1 MNHEY and CDR2 SVGEGT. The CDR3 is made up of 15 amino acids. The V gene end was trimmed by 4 bases and the J gene end by 6 bases; junction bases not matched to a gene: 11. DNA of the CDR3: TGTGCCAGCAGTTTCTATAGACAGGGACGAGATGGCTACACCTTC. It is translated as CASSFYRQGRDGYTF.

Comments on this clone: The junction and the germline gene differ at one end; a read error may be behind it. The chain has TRBV2 and TRBJ2-1; no reliable D call. CDR3 length: 12 amino acids. Germline-derived CDR1 and CDR2 are SNHLY and FYNNEI. The CDR3 protein is CARSGDDNEQFF. DNA for the CDR3: TGTGCCAGGAGTGGAGACGACAATGAGCAGTTCTTC.

The chain links TRBV4-1 to TRBJ1-1, with D maybe TRBD1 (6 bases). Trimming stripped 1 base from V and 1 base from J, with 10 bases between. The CDR3 runs to 15 residues. The germline V gene encodes CDR1 MGHRA and CDR2 YSYEKL. The CDR3 sequence: CASSQVDRQNTEAFF. The CDR3 region has the DNA TGCGCCAGCAGCCAAGTCGACAGGCAGAACACTGAAGCTTTCTTT.

The V and J genes are TRBV28 and TRBJ2-7, with 7 positions matching TRBD1. CDR3 length: 16 amino acids. Trimming removed 4 bases from V and 2 bases from J; junction bases left unmatched: 11. The germline V gene encodes CDR1 MDHEN and CDR2 SYDVKM. The CDR3 sequence: CASSSQGTAPTYEQYF. The CDR3 DNA sequence: TGTGCCAGCAGTTCCCAGGGGACAGCGCCTACCTACGAGCAGTACTTC.

The sample holds one count of this clone. The chain employs TRBV18 and TRBJ2-3; 9 nucleotides match TRBD2. The J segment lost 1 base and the V segment lost 4 bases, leaving 3 bases of the junction unmatched. The CDR3 extends over 15 amino acids. The germline V gene has CDR1 KGHSH and CDR2 LQKENI. The CDR3 DNA reads as TGTGCCAGCTCACTCGCTAGCGGGGGCACAGATACGCAGTATTTT. Translated: CASSLASGGTDTQYF.

The chain has TRBV2 and TRBJ2-7, with D possibly being TRBD2 (6 bases). This CDR3 comprises 12 residues. The V and J ends lost 9 bases and 3 bases respectively, with 12 bases between them. Germline V CDR1 and CDR2: SNHLY, FYNNEI. The chain's CDR3 is CASSSDNYEQYF. CDR3 coding DNA: TGTGCCAGTTCTAGCGATAACTACGAGCAGTACTTC.

The chain combines TRBV7-9 with TRBJ2-1; D perhaps matches TRBD2 (5 bases). The V end was cut by 5 bases, the J end by 3 bases, with 8 bases between. Germline lookup yields CDR1 SEHNR and CDR2 FQNEAQ (reference sequence). The CDR3 runs 13 residues. The CDR3 bases are TGTGCCAGCAGCGGGAGCGGCTACAATGAGCAGTTCTTC. Residues: CASSGSGYNEQFF.

Details on this clone: As the CDR3 is not closed by the conserved phenylalanine or tryptophan, this likely results from a read error. The chain employs TRBV5-1 and TRBJ1-2, with 7 nucleotides matching TRBD1. V dropped 1 base and J dropped 7; count of bases not matched to a gene: 13. This CDR3 is built from 16 residues. Germline CDR1 is SGHRS and CDR2 is YFSETQ. The CDR3 sequence is CASSLTAGGQGGGYTS. In DNA, the CDR3 is TGCGCCAGCAGCTTGACGGCAGGCGGCCAGGGGGGTGGCTACACCTCC.